The present T cell receptor beta chain was sequenced within a study of response to subunit inactivated influenza vaccine. Study-wide findings and caveats: It was the authors' suggestion that each seasonal influenza vaccination recruits few new T cells.

Germline loops: CDR1 SGHRS, CDR2 YFSETQ. V lost 4 bases and J lost 8, with 13 bases in between. The CDR3 sequence is 13 residues long. Note on this clonotype: Antigen specificity is unknown. A much larger clone differs by one base, so this may be a read error. The missing conserved phenylalanine or tryptophan at the end of this CDR3 makes a read error likely.

One entry per CDR3 protein, called by TCRdb with MiXCR from the RT-PCR reads. The sample consists of hundreds of thousands of distinct CDR3 sequences, 15% to 18% of them appearing once. This TCR was recovered from a man aged 50 to 59 who received an inactivated influenza vaccine. The chain employs TRBV5-1 and TRBJ2-1; D unresolved. The input for sequencing was PBMCs from blood, taken approximately 12 days after vaccination. The CDR3 protein is CASSDGTVDEQFL. The CDR3, as DNA: TGCGCCAGCAGCGACGGTACAGTCGATGAGCAGTTCTTG.